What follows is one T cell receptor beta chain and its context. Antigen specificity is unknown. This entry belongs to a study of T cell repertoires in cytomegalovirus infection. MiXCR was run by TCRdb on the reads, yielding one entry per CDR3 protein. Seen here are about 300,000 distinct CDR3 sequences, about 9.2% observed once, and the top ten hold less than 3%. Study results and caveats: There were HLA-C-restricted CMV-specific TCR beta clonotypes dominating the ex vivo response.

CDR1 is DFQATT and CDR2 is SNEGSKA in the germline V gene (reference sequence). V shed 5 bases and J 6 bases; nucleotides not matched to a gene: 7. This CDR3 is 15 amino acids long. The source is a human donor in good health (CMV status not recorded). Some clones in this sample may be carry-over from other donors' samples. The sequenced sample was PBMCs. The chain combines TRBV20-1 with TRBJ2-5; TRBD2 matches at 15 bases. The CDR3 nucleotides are TGCAGTGCTTGGACTAGCGGGGGGGATCCGAAGACCCAGTACTTC. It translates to CSAWTSGGDPKTQYF.